This is a list of T cell receptor beta chains from one sample in a study of blood T cell repertoires in COVID-19. TCRdb keeps only in-frame clones here, not all; method: immunoSEQ multiplex PCR. The sample consists of more than 85,000 clones, nearly 90% of them appearing once. The sequenced material came from peripheral blood. These TCRs come from a woman older than 75 with acute or convalescent COVID-19. Each CDR3 is given with its conserved first and last residue. The order of the fields is J gene, V gene, clone size, D gene, CDR3 DNA, CDR3 protein. A D gene is named only where the DNA matches it firmly. For some rows the clone size is stated as once, few or many, or as a class when expanded; others skip it.

TRBJ2-7	TRBV6-2/TRBV6-3	-	-	TGTGCCAGCAGTTCGCAGTACGAGCAGTACTTC	CASSSQYEQYF
TRBJ1-3	TRBV5-4	-	TRBD1	TGTGCCAGCAGCTTATTCGGACAGGGGAACACCATATATTTT	CASSLFGQGNTIYF
TRBJ2-1	TRBV27	-	TRBD1	TGTGCCAGCAGTTTCAGACAGGGGTCCTACAATGAGCAGTTCTTC	CASSFRQGSYNEQFF
TRBJ1-3	TRBV29-1	-	-	TGCAGCGTTGGACTGGGGGGCTCTGGAAACACCATATATTTT	CSVGLGGSGNTIYF
TRBJ2-1	TRBV18	-	TRBD2	TGTGCCAGCTCCCCCCTGACTAGCGGGAGAACCTACAATGAGCAGTTCTTC	CASSPLTSGRTYNEQFF
TRBJ2-3	TRBV25-1	-	TRBD1	TGTGCCAGCAGTGAATATCTGACAGGGGGCATGGATACGCAGTATTTT	CASSEYLTGGMDTQYF
TRBJ1-4	TRBV28	few	TRBD1	TGTGCCAGCCAACAGGGGTCTAATGAAAAACTGTTTTTT	CASQQGSNEKLFF
TRBJ2-2	TRBV6-5	-	-	TGTGCCAGCAGGACAGGGAACACCGGGGAGCTGTTTTTT	CASRTGNTGELFF
TRBJ1-1	TRBV6-5	-	-	TGTGCCAGTCGTTCATCGGGCACTGAAGCTTTCTTT	CASRSSGTEAFF
TRBJ1-6	TRBV7-9	-	-	TGTGCCAGCAGCGATCCAGGGCGTAATTCACCCCTCCACTTT	CASSDPGRNSPLHF
TRBJ1-1	TRBV6-5	-	-	TGTGCCACCCATGCCAGGGTAATGAACACTGAAGCTTTCTTT	CATHARVMNTEAFF
TRBJ1-2	TRBV18	-	-	TGTGCCAGCTCCCCTTCTAGAGAAAACTATGGCTACACCTTC	CASSPSRENYGYTF
TRBJ1-6	TRBV12-3/TRBV12-4	-	-	TGTGCCAGCAGTTTAACAGAAAATTCACCCCTCCACTTT	CASSLTENSPLHF
TRBJ1-4	TRBV5-4	-	TRBD1	TGTGCCAGCAGCCGTACAGGGGGCAAGGAAAAACTGTTTTTT	CASSRTGGKEKLFF
TRBJ1-5	TRBV6-5	-	TRBD1	TGTGCCAGCAGTCCGGACAGGGGGCTGGTTCAGCCCCAGCATTTT	CASSPDRGLVQPQHF
TRBJ2-5	TRBV27	-	-	TGTGCCAGCGGAAAAACAGGGTTAGAGACCCAGTACTTC	CASGKTGLETQYF
TRBJ1-1	TRBV7-9	-	TRBD1	TGTGCCAGCAGCTCCCAACAGGGGGACACTGAAGCTTTCTTT	CASSSQQGDTEAFF
TRBJ2-7	TRBV7-2	few	-	TGTGCCAGCAGCCCTCAGGAGGGCCGGTCCTACGAGCAGTACTTC	CASSPQEGRSYEQYF
TRBJ2-7	TRBV5-4	-	TRBD1	TGTGCCAGCAGCTCACTCGACAGGGGGCGCCTCGAGCAGTACTTC	CASSSLDRGRLEQYF
TRBJ1-1	TRBV6-5	-	TRBD1	TGTGCCAGCAGTTCAAGGACAGGGGGCTGGAACACTGAAGCTTTCTTT	CASSSRTGGWNTEAFF
TRBJ2-5	TRBV11-2	-	TRBD2	TGTGCCAGCAGCTCGCCTGGGTCGGGGGGGCAAGAGACCCAGTACTTC	CASSSPGSGGQETQYF
TRBJ1-4	TRBV28	-	TRBD1	TGTGCCAGCAGGACGACCGGGACAGGGCATGAAAAACTGTTTTTT	CASRTTGTGHEKLFF
TRBJ1-4	TRBV7-6	-	-	TGTGCCAGCAGCTACCAGGGAGGCGCGGGTGAAAAACTGTTTTTT	CASSYQGGAGEKLFF
TRBJ1-5	TRBV28	-	-	TGTGCCAGCAGCACGGGGGGGGCCGGGGTGCGGAATCAGCCCCAGCATTTT	CASSTGGAGVRNQPQHF
TRBJ1-2	TRBV30	-	-	TGTGCCTGGAGCCCTCCCTGGGGACTGAATGGAGGCTACACCTTC	CAWSPPWGLNGGYTF
TRBJ1-1	TRBV30	-	-	TGTGCCTGGAGTCCCTGGCAGGGTCGGGGGGACACTGAAGCTTTCTTT	CAWSPWQGRGDTEAFF
TRBJ1-5	TRBV2	-	-	TGTGCCAGCAGTGAAACCACACCGGGGCAGCCCCAGCATTTT	CASSETTPGQPQHF
TRBJ2-2	TRBV2	-	-	TGTGCCAGCAGACCGGCGAACACCGGGGAGCTGTTTTTT	CASRPANTGELFF
TRBJ1-1	TRBV5-5	-	-	TGTGCCAGCAGCTTGGCCGGAGCCGGAATGAACACTGAAGCTTTCTTT	CASSLAGAGMNTEAFF
TRBJ1-3	TRBV5-1	-	-	TGCGCCAGCAGCGCGGGCGGTGGCACCTCCTCTGGAAACACCATATATTTT	CASSAGGGTSSGNTIYF
TRBJ1-6	TRBV20-1	once	-	TGCAGTGCTAGTCGGGGGGCCTCGGGCTATTCACCCCTCCACTTT	CSASRGASGYSPLHF
TRBJ2-7	TRBV29-1	-	TRBD2	TGCAGCGTTAAAGCGCTAGCGGGAGCTTACGAGCAGTACTTC	CSVKALAGAYEQYF
TRBJ2-1	TRBV20-1	-	-	TGCAGTGCTAGTTGGGGGCTAGCTTACAATGAGCAGTTCTTC	CSASWGLAYNEQFF
TRBJ2-4	TRBV18	-	-	TGTGCCAGCTCACCGCTCGCACGGGACAACGGCATTCAGTACTTC	CASSPLARDNGIQYF
TRBJ2-1	TRBV19	-	TRBD2	TGTGCCAGTAGTTCTAGGACTAGCGGGGGCTACAATGAGCAGTTCTTC	CASSSRTSGGYNEQFF